This TCR beta chain was captured by sequencing in a study of metastatic and nonmetastatic thyroid tumors. The study's findings and limits: Versus benign nodules, malignant thyroid tumors reportedly had significantly higher TCR beta diversity, in blood and tumor.

CDR1 and CDR2 (germline): DFQATT, SNEGSKA (reference sequence). CDR3 length: 15 residues. Trimming at V came to 2 bases and at J to 2 bases, leaving 6 bases not matched to a gene. Until they underwent thyroid surgery, no patient had received any treatment. Via MiXCR, TCRdb re-called the PCR reads. The profile covers about 8,600 clones, with 25% to 30% appearing a single time and about 13% taken by the ten largest. By frequency in the sample, this clone is medium-sized. Its specificity is not known. This TCR was recovered from a female donor with papillary thyroid cancer or a benign thyroid nodule (not recorded which). Some clones in this sample may be carry-over from other donors' samples. The specimen was adjacent normal tissue. This rearrangement joins TRBV20-1 to TRBJ2-3; 8 bases line up with TRBD2. The CDR3 DNA reads as TGCAGTGCTAGACAACGGGAGGGCCACACAGATACGCAGTATTTT. This gives the protein CSARQREGHTDTQYF.